The source of this T cell receptor beta chain is a study of blood T cells in healthy people across ages. Comment on this clonotype: Its antigen is currently unknown. Germline and junction disagree at one end, which may indicate a read error.

Study-wide findings and caveats: Age advanced and TCR beta diversity per million T cells fell, roughly linearly.

Extraction of total RNA produced a minimum of 5 micrograms from each sample. Sample-barcoded 5' priming and a J-beta primer mix drove a second PCR of about 7 to 11 cycles. TCRdb reprocessed the 5' RACE reads with MiXCR, giving one entry per CDR3 protein. Here the sample spans hundreds of thousands of distinct CDR3 sequences, roughly two fifths being singletons. The CDR3 contains 14 residues. The germline gives CDR1 SGDLS, CDR2 YYNGEE. The source is a woman between 55 and 75 years old in good health. The material sequenced was blood. The chain recombines TRBV9 with TRBJ2-5; 13 bases line up with TRBD2. The CDR3 DNA follows: TGTGCCTGCAGCACGGGACTAGCGGGGGAGACCCAGTACTTC. Protein: CACSTGLAGETQYF.